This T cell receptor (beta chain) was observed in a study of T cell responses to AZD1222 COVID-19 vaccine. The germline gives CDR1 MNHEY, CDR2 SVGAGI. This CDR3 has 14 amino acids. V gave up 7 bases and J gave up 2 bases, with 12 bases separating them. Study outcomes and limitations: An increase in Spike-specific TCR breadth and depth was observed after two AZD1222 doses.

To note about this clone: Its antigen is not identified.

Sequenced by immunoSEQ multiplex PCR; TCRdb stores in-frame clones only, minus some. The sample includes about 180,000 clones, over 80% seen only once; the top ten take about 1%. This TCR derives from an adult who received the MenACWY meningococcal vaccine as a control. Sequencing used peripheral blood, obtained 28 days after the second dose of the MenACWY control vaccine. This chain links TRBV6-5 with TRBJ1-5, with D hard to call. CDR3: CASTVEIGNQPQHF. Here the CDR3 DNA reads TGTGCCAGCACCGTAGAAATAGGCAATCAGCCCCAGCATTTT.